This TCR beta chain was sequenced during a study of cytomegalovirus exposure and HLA in healthy donors (dated by TCRdb to 2016 to 2017). With regard to the full study: In an earlier analysis of 587 of the donors, around 290 Gb of sequence data and roughly 100 million unique TCR beta sequences from about 180 million T cells were reported. Every repertoire in the discovery cohort had been generated on one and the same sequencing platform. Across around 400 genotyped donors of the cohort, an average of about 240,000 unique TCR beta nucleotide sequences per donor were sequenced, and roughly 17% of those sequences were non-productive. A separate validation cohort of roughly 130 different subjects was used in addition to the approximately 610-subject first cohort. An earlier analysis of fewer than 750 of the donors used high-throughput TCR beta sequencing to judge whether each TCR beta V gene segment behaved as functional or pseudogenic. Using immunosequencing, the study profiled T cell repertoires from 666 subjects and related those repertoires to cytomegalovirus serostatus. A later analysis re-analyzed previously published TCR beta repertoires from about 600 donors and added high-resolution HLA genotyping to study TCR occurrence patterns. Four or five DR-DQ haplotypes were handled as single units for association and clustering because linkage in the cohort was strong. To predict cytomegalovirus infection status, the study brought together high-throughput TCR immunosequencing, statistical association of individual TCRs with disease status, and machine learning. About 330 gigabases of sequencing data and tens of millions of unique TCR sequences made up an early release that covered over 550 HLA-typed donors. Rather than drawing on any new phenotypic data, the later analysis identified candidate immune exposures from TCR beta sequences and the way those sequences occurred across donors. Typing coverage varied by locus: 629-630 donors for A, B, C, DRB1 and DQB1; roughly 510 for DQA1; about 600 for DPA1; more than 450 for DPB1. A later genetic analysis used genome-wide SNP genotypes for about 60% of the 666 donors, treating that subset as a discovery cohort. Alongside the repertoire data, information on donor age, sex, ethnicity and CMV serostatus was compiled. The study aimed to test whether signatures of past pathogen exposure could be identified by cataloging public T cell receptors. HLA typing covered class I and class II loci at four-digit resolution. Of the 300 to 400 genotyped donors, around 81% fell in the genetic ancestry cluster associated with self-reported Caucasian donors. What the research found in general, with its limitations: A later analysis found that most CMV-associated TCR beta chains appeared HLA-restricted, with HLA associations seemingly driven largely by CMV exposure. In vitro tests confirmed that a few of the cytomegalovirus-associated TCR beta chains recognize cytomegalovirus antigens. Linkage disequilibrium might explain the correlated functional status among segregating V segments, but an unknown experimental factor could not be ruled out. In a later analysis, around 17,000 TCR beta sequences were associated with specific HLA alleles at a false discovery rate of 0.05. A group of highly shared sequence variants was considered likely to be a technical artifact of the sequencing pipeline. Sequencing depth was assumed to be roughly uniform across donors in the presence/absence analyses, though that assumption may not hold. According to a later analysis, TCR association rates differed among HLA loci, with DRB1 alleles showing the most associated TCRs and HLA-C alleles showing the fewest. In a later analysis, HLA-associated TCR beta chains showed more clonal expansion and lower generation probabilities than non-associated chains that were equally common. This cohort had only TCR beta chains sequenced, and the lack of alpha or paired-chain data limited which features could be detected. V-gene and J-gene trimming of TCR beta chains was associated with a missense DCLRE1C variant in a later genetic analysis, and the association was replicated in an independent cohort. A total of about 150 TCR beta chains were listed by the study as associated with cytomegalovirus. When HLA alleles, especially DR and DQ, strongly co-occurred, TCR associations were difficult to assign to individual alleles. In an earlier analysis of about 600 of the donors, most TCR beta V segments appeared in productive rearrangements about 87% or about 30% of the time, broadly matching IMGT annotations. CMV serostatus was the only immune exposure information available for the cohort. The authors suggested that the approach could potentially be extended to other disease states and immunological phenotypes. Several of the top co-occurrence clusters appeared to be linked to parvovirus B19, influenza, CMV and Epstein-Barr virus, according to a later analysis. Cytomegalovirus status was reported to be diagnosed by the classifier with high specificity and sensitivity in both the original and validation cohorts. The earlier analysis of some 540 of the donors excluded approximately 15 rarely observed V segments, including chromosome 9 orphons, because counts were too low. Because the 87-base-pair reads could not distinguish some IMGT-functional V segments, including TRBV6-2 and TRBV6-3, those segments were excluded. According to a later genetic analysis, donors in an Asian-associated ancestry cluster had fewer N-insertions in productive TCRs than the approximately 670-donor mean. Because HLA typing was missing for some donors at each locus, association tests included only the typed subset. Across donors, most TCR sequences were observed very rarely, whereas some public TCRs were present in many individuals. A further reported finding was that TCR beta sequences accurately predicted the HLA-A and HLA-B alleles for most subjects in the first cohort.

For CDR1 and CDR2, the germline V gene lists ENHRY and SYGVKD. Ends trimmed: V by 6 bases, J by 4 bases; bases unmatched to a gene: 11. CDR3 length: 17 amino acids, cysteine to phenylalanine. Only CDR3 DNA is held: 51 bases, read in frame from base 1. A single count supports this clone. The clone's antigen remains unknown. No qualities accompany the bases; no much larger clone lies one base away. The cohort comprised 710 or so healthy bone marrow donors. All cohort members were sampled while nominally healthy, although unrecorded immune exposures were likely present. The donor tested CMV seropositive and was one of the 289 seropositive cohort members. A peripheral blood sample was provided by each donor, and peripheral blood mononuclear cells were used for TCR beta sequencing. Genomic DNA was extracted from the blood cell samples with the Qiagen DNeasy Blood Extraction Kit. Libraries came from the immunoSEQ multiplex PCR assay. For the multiplex PCR, a mixture combining 60 forward primers for TCR Vbeta segments and 13 reverse primers for TCR Jbeta segments was used. The CDR3 region of rearranged TCR beta genes was amplified from genomic DNA with a multiplex PCR assay. The amplified TCR beta libraries were sequenced on the Illumina HiSeq System as 87-base-pair reads. The authors' pipeline ran thus. A later analysis counted about 82 million unique TCR beta chains across the 650 to 800 repertoires, and some 11 million of these chains were shared by at least two donors. Raw reads were error-corrected and collapsed into unique sequences by a nearest-neighbor algorithm in which closely related sequences were merged to remove PCR and sequencing errors. V, D and J gene segments were assigned by aligning CDR3 sequences to IMGT reference sequences. Each retained sequence needed at least a six-nucleotide match to both a V gene segment and a J gene segment. A rearrangement was called productive if the CDR3 had no stop codons and remained in frame with V and J, and every other rearrangement was called non-productive. Following IMGT convention, CDR3 was defined as the stretch from the second conserved V-encoded cysteine to the conserved J-encoded phenylalanine. In an earlier analysis of roughly 580 of the donors, sequences lacking an unambiguous match to a single V gene segment were excluded. In an earlier analysis of 587 of the donors, V segments were called functional above 56.7% productive rearrangements and were called segregating when the between-donor standard deviation exceeded 5%. To diagnose cytomegalovirus status from the catalog of TCR beta chain sequences, a statistical classification framework was built. In a later analysis, V and J genes were assigned by comparing TCR nucleotide sequences against IMGT/GENE-DB human TR gene sequences. A later analysis assigned CDR3 sequences and most-parsimonious VDJ recombination scenarios with the TCRdist pipeline. A later analysis defined each TCR beta chain by its CDR3 amino acid sequence plus V-gene family, and excluded reads lacking a unique V-gene family. As a way to deal with suspected cross-contamination and a sequencing artifact, a later analysis dropped 640 or so nucleotide sequences that were highly shared and had low generation probability. A later analysis calculated a clonal expansion index for each public chain from normalized within-repertoire ranks of inferred template counts. In a later analysis, generation probabilities were computed using a VDJ recombination model fitted to out-of-frame rearrangements, and the results were checked against IGoR. In a later analysis, TCR-TCR, TCR-HLA and TCR-CMV co-occurrence was scored with hypergeometric tests, and a repertoire-size bias correction was applied to TCR pairs. A later analysis estimated false discovery rates by permuting HLA or CMV assignments 20 times. A later analysis grouped co-occurring TCRs with DBSCAN, adding TCRdist sequence similarity when clustering within HLA-allele-positive subsets. For co-occurrence clustering, repertoires with fewer than 30,000 or more than 120,000 public chains were excluded, along with 4 to 6 repertoires with anomalous nucleotide sharing. TCRdb re-hosts the immuneACCESS table, in-frame sequences only. Its copies lack some clones; in the studies checked, an unresolved V gene accounts for under half of them, and the cause for the rest is not known. The V and J calls and clone size are taken from that table; D and trimming were inferred from the DNA. The sample has about 100,000 clones on record, about 86% of them singletons. Less than 5% of the sample comes from the top ten.

The origin of this receptor is a woman between 65 and 79 years old in good health and CMV-seropositive. The sample was PBMCs. Rearrangement joined TRBV10-3 to TRBJ2-2, with 10 bases matching TRBD2. DNA sequence: TGTGCCATCAGGGGTCTAGCGGGAGACCGTGGCACCGGGGAGCTGTTTTTT. It specifies CAIRGLAGDRGTGELFF.